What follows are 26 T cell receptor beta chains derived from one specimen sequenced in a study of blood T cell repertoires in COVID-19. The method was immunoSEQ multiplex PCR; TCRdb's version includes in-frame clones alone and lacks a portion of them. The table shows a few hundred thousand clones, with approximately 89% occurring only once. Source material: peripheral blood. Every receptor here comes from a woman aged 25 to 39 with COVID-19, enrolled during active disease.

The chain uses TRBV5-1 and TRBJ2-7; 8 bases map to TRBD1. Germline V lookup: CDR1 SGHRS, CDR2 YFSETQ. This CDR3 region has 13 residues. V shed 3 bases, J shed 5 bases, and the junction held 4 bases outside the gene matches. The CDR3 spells CASSSRGRNEQYF. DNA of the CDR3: TGCGCCAGCAGCTCCAGGGGGCGGAACGAGCAGTACTTC.

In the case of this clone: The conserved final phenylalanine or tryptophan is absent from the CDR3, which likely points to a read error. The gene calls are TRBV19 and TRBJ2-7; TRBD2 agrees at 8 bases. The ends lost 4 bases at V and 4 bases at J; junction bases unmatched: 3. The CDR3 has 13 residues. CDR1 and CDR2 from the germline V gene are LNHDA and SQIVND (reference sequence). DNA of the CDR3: TGTGCCAGTAGTACTTCGGGGGGGTACGAGCAGTACCTC. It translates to CASSTSGGYEQYL.

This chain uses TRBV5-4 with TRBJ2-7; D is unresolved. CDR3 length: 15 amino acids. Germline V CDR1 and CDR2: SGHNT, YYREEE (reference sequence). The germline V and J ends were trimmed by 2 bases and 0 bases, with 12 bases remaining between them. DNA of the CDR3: TGTGCCAGCAGCTTAGAGGTGATGGGCTCCTACGAGCAGTACTTC. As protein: CASSLEVMGSYEQYF.

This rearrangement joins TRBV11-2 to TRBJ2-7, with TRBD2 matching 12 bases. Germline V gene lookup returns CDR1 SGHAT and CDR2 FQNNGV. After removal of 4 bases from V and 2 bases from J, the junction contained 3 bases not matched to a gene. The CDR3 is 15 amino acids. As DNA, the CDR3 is TGTGCCAGCAGCTACGCTAGCGGGGGGGCCTACGAGCAGTACTTC. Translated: CASSYASGGAYEQYF.

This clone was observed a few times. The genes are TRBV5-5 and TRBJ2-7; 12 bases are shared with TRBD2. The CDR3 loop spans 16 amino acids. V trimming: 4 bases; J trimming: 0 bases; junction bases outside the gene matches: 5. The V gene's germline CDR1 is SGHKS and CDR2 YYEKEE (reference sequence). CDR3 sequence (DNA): TGTGCCAGCAGCCGGGGACTAGCGGGCCTCTCCTACGAGCAGTACTTC. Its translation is CASSRGLAGLSYEQYF. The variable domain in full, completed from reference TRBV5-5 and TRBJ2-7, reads DAGVTQSPTHLIKTRGQQVTLRCSPISGHKSVSWYQQVLGQGPQFIFQYYEKEERGRGNFPDRFSARQFPNYSSELNVNALLLGDSALYLCASSRGLAGLSYEQYFGPGTRLTVT.

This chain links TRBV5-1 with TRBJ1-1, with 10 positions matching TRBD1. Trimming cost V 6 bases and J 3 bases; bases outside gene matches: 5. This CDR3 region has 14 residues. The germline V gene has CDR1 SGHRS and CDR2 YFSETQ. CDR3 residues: CASTRDRGDTEAFF. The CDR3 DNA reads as TGCGCCAGCACCCGGGACAGGGGAGACACTGAAGCTTTCTTT. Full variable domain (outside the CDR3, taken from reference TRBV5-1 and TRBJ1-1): KAGVTQTPRYLIKTRGQQVTLSCSPISGHRSVSWYQQTPGQGLQFLFEYFSETQRNKGNFPGRFSGRQFSNSRSEMNVSTLELGDSALYLCASTRDRGDTEAFFGQGTRLTVV.

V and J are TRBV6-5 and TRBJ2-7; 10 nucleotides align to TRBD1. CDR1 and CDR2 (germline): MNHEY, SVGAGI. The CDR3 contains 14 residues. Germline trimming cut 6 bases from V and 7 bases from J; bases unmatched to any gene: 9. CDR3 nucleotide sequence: TGTGCCAGCAGCTTGACAGGGGGCAAGTGGGAGCAGTACTTC. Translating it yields CASSLTGGKWEQYF.

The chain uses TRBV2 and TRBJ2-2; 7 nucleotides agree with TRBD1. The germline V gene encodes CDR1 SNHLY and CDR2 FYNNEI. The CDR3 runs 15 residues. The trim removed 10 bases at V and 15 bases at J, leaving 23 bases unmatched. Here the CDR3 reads CATSNEGANTGEMFF. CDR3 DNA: TGTGCCACCTCTAATGAGGGGGCGAACACCGGGGAAATGTTTTTT.

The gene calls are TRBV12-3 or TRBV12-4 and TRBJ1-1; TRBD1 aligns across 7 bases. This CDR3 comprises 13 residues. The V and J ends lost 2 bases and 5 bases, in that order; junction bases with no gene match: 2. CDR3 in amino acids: CASSLTGETEAFF. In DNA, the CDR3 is TGTGCCAGCAGTTTAACAGGGGAAACTGAAGCTTTCTTT.

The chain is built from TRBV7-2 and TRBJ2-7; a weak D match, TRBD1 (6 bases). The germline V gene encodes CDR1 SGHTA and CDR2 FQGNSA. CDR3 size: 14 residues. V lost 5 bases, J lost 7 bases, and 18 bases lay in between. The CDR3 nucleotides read TGTGCCAGCAGCATCATTCAGACCAGGGGTGAGCAGTACTTC. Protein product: CASSIIQTRGEQYF.

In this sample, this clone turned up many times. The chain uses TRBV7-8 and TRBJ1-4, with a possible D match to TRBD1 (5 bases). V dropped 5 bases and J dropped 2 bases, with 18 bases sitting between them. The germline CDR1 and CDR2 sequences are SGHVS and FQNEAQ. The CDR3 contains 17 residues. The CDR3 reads CASSPRPQGPTNEKLFF. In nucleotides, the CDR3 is TGTGCCAGCAGCCCCCGCCCGCAGGGTCCGACTAATGAAAAACTGTTTTTT.

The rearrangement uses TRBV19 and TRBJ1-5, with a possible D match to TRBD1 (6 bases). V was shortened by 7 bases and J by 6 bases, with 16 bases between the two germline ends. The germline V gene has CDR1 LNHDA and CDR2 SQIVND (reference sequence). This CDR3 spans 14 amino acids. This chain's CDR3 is CASNSGQLAQPQHF. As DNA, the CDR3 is TGTGCCAGTAACTCCGGACAGTTGGCTCAGCCCCAGCATTTT.

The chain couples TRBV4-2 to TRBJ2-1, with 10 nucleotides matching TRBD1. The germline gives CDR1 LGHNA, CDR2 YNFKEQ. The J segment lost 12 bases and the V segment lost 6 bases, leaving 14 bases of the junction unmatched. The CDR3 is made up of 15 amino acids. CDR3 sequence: CASRPTLGQGERQFF. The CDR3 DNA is TGTGCCAGCAGACCCACCTTAGGACAGGGGGAGAGGCAGTTCTTC.

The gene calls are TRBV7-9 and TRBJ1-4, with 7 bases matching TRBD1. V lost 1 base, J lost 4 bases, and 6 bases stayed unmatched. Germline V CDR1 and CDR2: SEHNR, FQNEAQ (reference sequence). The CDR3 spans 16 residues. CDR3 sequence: CASSLVGQAFNEKLFF. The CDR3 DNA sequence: TGTGCCAGCAGCTTAGTAGGACAGGCCTTTAATGAAAAACTGTTTTTT.

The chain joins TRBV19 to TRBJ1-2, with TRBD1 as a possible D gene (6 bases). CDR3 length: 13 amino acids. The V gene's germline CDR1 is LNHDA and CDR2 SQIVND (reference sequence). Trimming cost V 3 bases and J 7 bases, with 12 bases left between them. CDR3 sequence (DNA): TGTGCCAGTAGTATTGGACAGTTCGGTGGCTACACCTTC. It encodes CASSIGQFGGYTF.

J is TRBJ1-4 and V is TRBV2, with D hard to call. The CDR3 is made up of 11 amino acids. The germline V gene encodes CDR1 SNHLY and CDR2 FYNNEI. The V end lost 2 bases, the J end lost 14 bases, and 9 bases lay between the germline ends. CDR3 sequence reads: CASSERGGLFF. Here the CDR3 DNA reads TGTGCCAGCAGTGAACGGGGAGGGCTGTTTTTT.

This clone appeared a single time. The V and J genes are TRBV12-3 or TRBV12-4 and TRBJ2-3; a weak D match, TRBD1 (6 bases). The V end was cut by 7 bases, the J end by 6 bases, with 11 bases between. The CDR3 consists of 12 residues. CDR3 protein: CASTPGEDTQYF. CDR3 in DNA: TGTGCCAGCACTCCAGGGGAGGATACGCAGTATTTT.

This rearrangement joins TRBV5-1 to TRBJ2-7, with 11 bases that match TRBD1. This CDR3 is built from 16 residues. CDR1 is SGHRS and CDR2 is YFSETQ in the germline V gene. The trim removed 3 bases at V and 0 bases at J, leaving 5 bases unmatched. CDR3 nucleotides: TGCGCCAGCAGCTCTGGACAGGGGGCTAGCTCCTACGAGCAGTACTTC. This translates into CASSSGQGASSYEQYF.

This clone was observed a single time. The CDR3 protein is CASSASEGASYEQYF. For the CDR3, the DNA is TGCGCCAGCAGCGCCTCGGAGGGGGCCTCCTACGAGCAGTACTTC. This chain links TRBV10-1 with TRBJ2-7, with D perhaps matching TRBD1 (7 bases). Per the germline V gene, CDR1 is WNHNN and CDR2 is SYGVQD (reference sequence). V shed 6 bases and J shed 0 bases, with 15 bases lying between them. This CDR3 is built from 15 residues.

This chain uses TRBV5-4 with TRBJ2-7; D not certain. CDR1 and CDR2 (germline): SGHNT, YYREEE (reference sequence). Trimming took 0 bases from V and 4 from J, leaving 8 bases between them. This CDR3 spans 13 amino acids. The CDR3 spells CASSLGLPYEQYF. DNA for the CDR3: TGTGCCAGCAGCTTGGGTCTACCTTACGAGCAGTACTTC. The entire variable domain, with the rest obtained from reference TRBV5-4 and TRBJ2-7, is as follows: ETGVTQSPTHLIKTRGQQVTLRCSSQSGHNTVSWYQQALGQGPQFIFQYYREEENGRGNFPPRFSGLQFPNYSSELNVNALELDDSALYLCASSLGLPYEQYFGPGTRLTVT.

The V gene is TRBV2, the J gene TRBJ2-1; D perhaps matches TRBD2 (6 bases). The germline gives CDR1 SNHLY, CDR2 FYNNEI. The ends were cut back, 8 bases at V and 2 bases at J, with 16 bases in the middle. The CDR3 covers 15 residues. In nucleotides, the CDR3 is TGTGCCAGCGCCGTAGCGGCGGACCCCTACAATGAGCAGTTCTTC. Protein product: CASAVAADPYNEQFF.

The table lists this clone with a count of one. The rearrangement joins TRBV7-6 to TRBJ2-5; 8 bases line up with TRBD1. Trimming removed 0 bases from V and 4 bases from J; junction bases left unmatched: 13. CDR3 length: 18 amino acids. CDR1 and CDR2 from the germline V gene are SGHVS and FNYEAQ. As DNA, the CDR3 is TGTGCCAGCAGCTTAGCGCCCAGCGTAGACAGGGGAGGAGAGACCCAGTACTTC. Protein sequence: CASSLAPSVDRGGETQYF. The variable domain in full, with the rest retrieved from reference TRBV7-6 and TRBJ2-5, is GAGVSQSPRYKVTKRGQDVALRCDPISGHVSLYWYRQALGQGPEFLTYFNYEAQQDKSGLPNDRFSAERPEGSISTLTIQRTEQRDSAMYRCASSLAPSVDRGGETQYFGPGTRLLVL.

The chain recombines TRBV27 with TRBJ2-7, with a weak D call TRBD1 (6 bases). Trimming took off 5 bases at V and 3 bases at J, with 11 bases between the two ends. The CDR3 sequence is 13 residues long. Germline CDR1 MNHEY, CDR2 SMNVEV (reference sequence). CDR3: CASSIGQHYEQYF. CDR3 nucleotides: TGTGCCAGCAGTATCGGACAGCACTACGAGCAGTACTTC.

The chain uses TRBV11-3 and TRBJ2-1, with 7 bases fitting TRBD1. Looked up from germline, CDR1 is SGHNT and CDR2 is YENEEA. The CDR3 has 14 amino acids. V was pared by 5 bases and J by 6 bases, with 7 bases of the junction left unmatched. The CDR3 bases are TGTGCCAGCAGCCCCCAGGGGGTCTCCAATGAGCAGTTCTTC. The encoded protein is CASSPQGVSNEQFF.

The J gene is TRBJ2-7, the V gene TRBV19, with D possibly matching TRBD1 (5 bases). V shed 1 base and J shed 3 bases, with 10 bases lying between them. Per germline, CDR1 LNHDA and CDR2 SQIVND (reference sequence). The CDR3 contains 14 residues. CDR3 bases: TGTGCCAGTAGTATAGTCGCAGGGAACTACGAGCAGTACTTC. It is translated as CASSIVAGNYEQYF.

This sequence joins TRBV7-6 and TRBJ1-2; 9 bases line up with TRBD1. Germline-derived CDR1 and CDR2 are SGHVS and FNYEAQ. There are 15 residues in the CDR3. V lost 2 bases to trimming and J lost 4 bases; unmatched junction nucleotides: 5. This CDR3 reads CASSLLATGGYGYTF. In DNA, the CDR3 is TGTGCCAGCAGCTTATTGGCGACAGGGGGCTATGGCTACACCTTC. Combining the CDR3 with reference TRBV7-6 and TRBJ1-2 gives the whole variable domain GAGVSQSPRYKVTKRGQDVALRCDPISGHVSLYWYRQALGQGPEFLTYFNYEAQQDKSGLPNDRFSAERPEGSISTLTIQRTEQRDSAMYRCASSLLATGGYGYTFGSGTRLTVV.